The 30 T cell receptor beta chains in this list originate from one sample, sequenced in a study of T cells in Graves' hyperthyroidism and ophthalmopathy. RNA transcripts yielded amplified TCR beta CDR3 regions. HTBI primers were employed in a first-round RT-PCR of the TCR CDR3. MiXCR was run by TCRdb on the multiplex PCR reads, yielding one entry per CDR3 protein. The sample shows 500,000 to 600,000 distinct CDR3 sequences, about 43% of them seen only once. Sequences were obtained from peripheral blood or thyroid tissue (not recorded which). These receptors were taken from an adult woman with Graves' disease, either hyperthyroidism or ophthalmopathy (not recorded which).

This clonotype has at least ten counts. This chain joins TRBV7-8 and TRBJ2-7, with 7 bases aligning to TRBD2. The V segment lost 1 base and the J segment 5 bases; nucleotides outside the gene matches: 5. Germline V gene lookup returns CDR1 SGHVS and CDR2 FQNEAQ. CDR3 length equals 14 residues. CDR3 sequence reads: CASSLVRGRDEQYF. The CDR3 region has the DNA TGTGCCAGCAGCTTAGTTCGGGGGAGGGACGAGCAGTACTTC. The full variable domain, its missing parts supplied by reference TRBV7-8 and TRBJ2-7, is GAGVSQSPRYKVAKRGQDVALRCDPISGHVSLFWYQQALGQGPEFLTYFQNEAQLDKSGLPSDRFFAERPEGSVSTLKIQRTQQEDSAVYLCASSLVRGRDEQYFGPGTRLTVT.

This clonotype was found a few times. The chain couples TRBV7-2 to TRBJ1-2, with a weak D call TRBD1 (5 bases). CDR1 is SGHTA, CDR2 FQGNSA, per germline. This CDR3 has 13 amino acids. Trimming stripped 3 bases from V and 4 bases from J, with 9 bases between. The CDR3 region is CASSFDGGYGYTF. The CDR3 coding sequence is TGTGCCAGCAGCTTCGACGGGGGCTATGGCTACACCTTC.

The chain carries TRBV24-1 and TRBJ2-5; no reliable D call. The end of the DNA fits TRBJ2-1 better, so the J call may be wrong. Germline CDR1 reads KGHDR; CDR2 reads SFDVKD. The CDR3 extends over 14 amino acids. CDR3 residues: CATGEHTLGNEQFF. CDR3 nucleotide sequence: TGTGCCACCGGGGAACACACCTTGGGTAATGAGCAGTTCTTC.

The genes are TRBV7-9 and TRBJ2-6; no firm D call. The CDR3 sequence is 16 residues long. V was cut by 4 bases and J by 2 bases, with 12 bases left in between. Germline V lookup: CDR1 SEHNR, CDR2 FQNEAQ (reference sequence). The CDR3, as DNA: TGTGCCAGCAGCTCGGATCTAGATGCTGGGGCCAACGTCCTGACTTTC. Translation gives CASSSDLDAGANVLTF. The full variable domain, in which reference TRBV7-9 and TRBJ2-6 provide the parts outside the CDR3, is DTGVSQNPRHKITKRGQNVTFRCDPISEHNRLYWYRQTLGQGPEFLTYFQNEAQLEKSRLLSDRFSAERPKGSFSTLEIQRTEQGDSAMYLCASSSDLDAGANVLTFGAGSRLTVL.

The chain couples TRBV4-1 to TRBJ2-7; unclear D gene. Trimming shortened V by 0 bases and J by 6 bases, and 6 bases separated the two germline ends. Germline CDR1 MGHRA, CDR2 YSYEKL. The CDR3 has 12 amino acids. DNA for the CDR3: TGCGCCAGCAGCCAAGATTGGGGCGAGCAGTACTTC. Encoded protein: CASSQDWGEQYF.

This clonotype was detected many times. The genes are TRBV7-2 and TRBJ1-1; 7 bases are a match to TRBD1. Germline CDR1 reads SGHTA; CDR2 reads FQGNSA. Unmatched junction bases numbered 3, after V lost 3 bases and J lost 5 bases. The CDR3 is made up of 13 amino acids. CDR3 amino acids: CASSLGQWTEAFF. For the CDR3, the DNA is TGTGCCAGCAGCTTGGGACAGTGGACTGAAGCTTTCTTT.

This clonotype has at least ten counts. The chain couples TRBV11-2 to TRBJ1-6, with 7 bases aligning to TRBD1. Germline lookup yields CDR1 SGHAT and CDR2 FQNNGV. CDR3 length equals 16 residues. After removal of 5 bases from V and 0 bases from J, the junction contained 4 bases not matched to a gene. This chain's CDR3 is CASSPGQYSYNSPLHF. CDR3 sequence (DNA): TGTGCCAGCAGCCCGGGACAGTACTCCTATAATTCACCCCTCCACTTT.

This rearrangement joins TRBV29-1 to TRBJ1-2, with TRBD1 identical over 8 bases. V was clipped by 2 bases and J by 4 bases; unmatched bases: 6. This CDR3 contains 14 residues. Germline V gene sequence: CDR1 SQVTM, CDR2 ANQGSEA. CDR3 in DNA: TGCAGCGTTGAATCTCCCGGGACAGGCTATGGCTACACCTTC. Encoded protein: CSVESPGTGYGYTF.

This chain links TRBV19 with TRBJ1-6, with D possibly matching TRBD1 (6 bases). Germline V lookup: CDR1 LNHDA, CDR2 SQIVND (reference sequence). Trimming shortened V by 4 bases and J by 0 bases, and 7 bases separated the two germline ends. This CDR3 is 15 amino acids long. CDR3 region: CASSTDSSYNSPLHF. The CDR3, as DNA: TGTGCCAGTAGTACGGACAGCTCCTATAATTCACCCCTCCACTTT. Based on the CDR3 plus reference TRBV19 and TRBJ1-6, the full variable domain is DGGITQSPKYLFRKEGQNVTLSCEQNLNHDAMYWYRQDPGQGLRLIYYSQIVNDFQKGDIAEGYSVSREKKESFPLTVTSAQKNPTAFYLCASSTDSSYNSPLHFGNGTRLTVT.

Details on this clonotype: At one of its ends the junction is not consistent with the germline gene, which may arise from a read error. This rearrangement joins TRBV7-2 to TRBJ2-5; D possibly corresponds to TRBD1 (6 bases). Germline CDR1 SGHTA, CDR2 FQGNSA. The CDR3 covers 14 residues. The CDR3 DNA reads TGCGCCAGCAGCCAAGAGGTCAGGGGCGAGACCCAGTACTTC. It codes for CASSQEVRGETQYF.

This clonotype came up once. The rearrangement uses TRBV2 and TRBJ2-7; 9 positions match TRBD1. CDR3 length: 16 residues. Germline V lookup: CDR1 SNHLY, CDR2 FYNNEI. The junction had 15 bases not matched to a gene; V was cut back by 6 bases and J by 6 bases. The CDR3 here is CASSLTPGTGSLEQYF. The CDR3 DNA is TGTGCCAGCAGCCTTACCCCCGGGACAGGGTCCCTCGAGCAGTACTTC.

This clonotype was detected ten times or more. V gene TRBV7-2 combines with J gene TRBJ2-5; 9 nucleotides agree with TRBD1. The V and J ends lost 1 base and 5 bases, in that order; junction bases with no gene match: 8. Germline-derived CDR1 and CDR2 are SGHTA and FQGNSA. The CDR3 has 16 amino acids. CDR3 region: CASSLVAGQGGETQYF. In DNA, the CDR3 is TGTGCCAGCAGCTTAGTCGCGGGACAGGGTGGCGAGACCCAGTACTTC.

The chain uses TRBV24-1 and TRBJ1-1; D is uncertain. The CDR3 spans 19 residues. Trimming cost V 1 base and J 4 bases, with 24 bases left between them. In germline, CDR1 is KGHDR, CDR2 SFDVKD. CDR3 bases: TGTGCCACCAGTGATTTCCCCAGCTTAGCGGGCGGGCCGGGCACTGAAGCTTTCTTT. Translating it yields CATSDFPSLAGGPGTEAFF.

This clonotype has at least ten counts. V usage is TRBV12-3 or TRBV12-4 and J usage is TRBJ1-5, with unresolved D. The CDR3 contains 16 residues. V lost 0 bases to trimming and J lost 3 bases, with 12 bases between them. CDR3 sequence reads: CASSLAVGDPNQPQHF. The CDR3 DNA follows: TGTGCCAGCAGTTTAGCGGTTGGCGACCCCAATCAGCCCCAGCATTTT.

The chain recombines TRBV7-2 with TRBJ1-2; D ambiguous. CDR3 length: 15 amino acids. Trimming took 0 bases from V and 2 from J, leaving 10 bases between them. Germline V gene sequence: CDR1 SGHTA, CDR2 FQGNSA. The CDR3 is CASSLALAGNYGYTF. CDR3 in DNA: TGTGCCAGCAGCTTAGCCCTTGCGGGAAACTATGGCTACACCTTC.

This clonotype was observed a single time. The rearrangement joins TRBV7-8 to TRBJ1-5; no clear D. Germline CDR1 and CDR2: SGHVS and FQNEAQ. The CDR3 length is 15 residues. Trimming pared 0 bases from V and 5 bases from J, leaving 11 bases between. CDR3 region: CASSLAPGVDQPQHF. The CDR3 DNA follows: TGTGCCAGCAGCTTAGCCCCGGGCGTGGATCAGCCCCAGCATTTT.

This clonotype was counted a few times. This chain connects TRBV5-6 to TRBJ1-1, with a tentative D call TRBD1 (5 bases). CDR1 SGHDT and CDR2 YYEEEE come from the germline V gene. V was pared by 4 bases and J by 11 bases, with 18 bases between. The CDR3 sequence is 13 residues long. CDR3 coding DNA: TGTGCCAGCAGCGTCCCCGGGACCCCGCGTGCTTTCTTT. Translating gives CASSVPGTPRAFF.

This clonotype was seen ten or more times. The chain uses TRBV6-5 and TRBJ1-1, with D unclear. The CDR3 is 11 amino acids. Germline CDR1 and CDR2: MNHEY and SVGAGI. V was clipped by 6 bases and J by 3 bases, with 5 bases between them. The CDR3, as DNA: TGTGCCAGCAGAGGGTACACTGAAGCTTTCTTT. Translated: CASRGYTEAFF.

The chain couples TRBV15 to TRBJ1-5; no reliable D call. V lost 0 bases and J lost 5, with 11 bases in between. CDR1 LNHNV and CDR2 YYDKDF come from the germline V gene (reference sequence). The CDR3 runs 15 residues. CDR3 loop: CATSRDLNGDQPQHF. For the CDR3, the DNA is TGTGCCACCAGCAGAGATCTGAACGGGGATCAGCCCCAGCATTTT.

This clonotype was seen a handful of times. Since the CDR3 does not end with the conserved phenylalanine or tryptophan, this likely comes from a read error. The DNA is omitted, as the CDR3 cannot be located on it reliably, and the CDR3 follows TCRdb's listing. The V gene is TRBV29-1, the J gene TRBJ1-1; TRBD1 is the table's D call, not checked against the DNA. CDR1 SQVTM and CDR2 ANQGSEA come from the germline V gene. Both ends counted, the CDR3 spans 8 residues. The CDR3 loop is CSGRSGVL.

This clonotype was seen at least ten times. V usage is TRBV7-2 and J usage is TRBJ2-7; D unclear. CDR3 length: 11 residues. V was clipped by 3 bases and J by 4 bases, with 4 bases between them. Germline V CDR1 and CDR2: SGHTA, FQGNSA. CDR3 loop: CASSFDYEQYF. The CDR3 DNA reads TGTGCCAGCAGCTTTGATTACGAGCAGTACTTC.

This clonotype was picked up many times. The gene calls are TRBV11-2 and TRBJ1-2; 7 nucleotides agree with TRBD1. This CDR3 has 13 amino acids. Trimming took 3 bases from V and 4 from J; bases not matched to a gene: 2. Germline-derived CDR1 and CDR2 are SGHAT and FQNNGV. The chain's CDR3 is CASSLGQTYGYTF. Here the CDR3 DNA reads TGTGCCAGCAGCTTGGGACAGACCTATGGCTACACCTTC.

This clonotype was seen at least ten times. This chain uses TRBV11-2 with TRBJ1-1; possible D gene TRBD1, 6 bases. Germline CDR1 and CDR2: SGHAT and FQNNGV. The length of the CDR3 is 15 residues. The ends were cut back, 7 bases at V and 3 bases at J, with 18 bases in the middle. CDR3 in DNA: TGTGCCAGCACCCTGCGGGGAGAGGGGGACACTGAAGCTTTCTTT. It specifies CASTLRGEGDTEAFF.

This clonotype was recorded only once. The V gene is TRBV11-2, the J gene TRBJ2-7; D not resolved. V lost 3 bases to trimming and J lost 0 bases, with 12 bases between them. This CDR3 region has 15 residues. Germline V gene data show CDR1 as SGHAT and CDR2 as FQNNGV. As DNA, the CDR3 is TGTGCCAGCAGCTTCTACCAGACGGCCTCCTACGAGCAGTACTTC. It encodes CASSFYQTASYEQYF.

About this clonotype itself: Since the CDR3 does not end with the conserved phenylalanine or tryptophan, this likely comes from a read error. No DNA is shown, since the ends of the CDR3 on it are uncertain; the CDR3 is the one TCRdb lists. The chain is built from TRBV7-6 and TRBJ2-6; the D call in the table, TRBD1, was not verified against the DNA. The germline V gene has CDR1 SGHVS and CDR2 FNYEAQ. The CDR3 comprises 10 residues, both ends counted. CDR3 amino acids: CASSLIPPGA.

This clonotype occurred many times. This chain joins TRBV7-9 and TRBJ1-2; D call uncertain. There are 16 residues in the CDR3. V lost 4 bases and J lost 3, with 18 bases in between. In germline, CDR1 is SEHNR, CDR2 FQNEAQ (reference sequence). CDR3 region: CASSSITKTSHYGYTF. The CDR3 nucleotides are TGTGCCAGCAGCTCAATAACAAAAACCTCTCACTATGGCTACACCTTC.

This clonotype was counted ten times or more. The chain recombines TRBV4-1 with TRBJ2-7, with D possibly matching TRBD2 (5 bases). The CDR3 spans 16 residues. In germline, CDR1 is MGHRA, CDR2 YSYEKL. Trimming cost V 0 bases and J 0 bases, with 12 bases left between them. The CDR3 loop is CASSQEGGLSSYEQYF. CDR3 sequence (DNA): TGCGCCAGCAGCCAAGAAGGCGGGCTCAGCTCCTACGAGCAGTACTTC.

The genes are TRBV10-2 and TRBJ2-5; the D gene is possibly TRBD2 (6 bases). CDR1 and CDR2 from the germline V gene are WSHSY and SAAADI. V was trimmed by 7 bases and J by 5 bases, leaving 17 bases between them. This CDR3 has 14 residues. CDR3 region: CASTTGGMMETQYF. CDR3 DNA: TGCGCCAGCACCACTGGCGGGATGATGGAGACCCAGTACTTC.

The chain has TRBV7-9 and TRBJ2-5; the D call may be TRBD1 or TRBD2 (5 bases each). V was cut by 0 bases and J by 4 bases, with 21 bases left in between. Germline lookup yields CDR1 SEHNR and CDR2 FQNEAQ (reference sequence). The CDR3 extends over 18 amino acids. The DNA for the CDR3 is TGTGCCAGCAGCTTAGCCGGGGCCCGGACCTCGAGTCGAGAGACCCAGTACTTC. Amino acids: CASSLAGARTSSRETQYF. The whole variable domain, remainder taken from reference TRBV7-9 and TRBJ2-5, is DTGVSQNPRHKITKRGQNVTFRCDPISEHNRLYWYRQTLGQGPEFLTYFQNEAQLEKSRLLSDRFSAERPKGSFSTLEIQRTEQGDSAMYLCASSLAGARTSSRETQYFGPGTRLLVL.

With respect to this clonotype: Possible read error: a much larger clone is one base away. J is TRBJ1-2 and V is TRBV20-1, with D possibly TRBD1 on 6 matching bases. Germline V lookup: CDR1 DFQATT, CDR2 SNEGSKA (reference sequence). The CDR3 runs to 16 residues. V shed 5 bases and J shed 6 bases, with 25 bases lying between them. CDR3 nucleotides: TGCAGTGCTCTCCGGGACATGGGACGGGGGGTGGATGGCTACACCTTC. Its protein product is CSALRDMGRGVDGYTF.